This T cell receptor (beta chain) derives from a study of CD8+ T cells in alopecia areata. Study outcomes and limitations: Scalp sample sequencing also detects resident alphabeta T cells of normal skin.

TCR sequencing used cDNA made by reverse transcription of extracted RNA. Measured with immunoSEQ multiplex PCR; TCRdb has only the in-frame clones, and not every one. The repertoire holds about 200,000 clones, with 56% as singletons. Note on this clone: Its antigen remains unknown.

The sequence came from a human donor in good health. The sample comprised CD8+ T cells sorted from blood.

The CDR3 DNA follows: TGTGCCAGTCACACAGGGGGTGGATCACCCCTCCACTTT. Residues: CASHTGGGSPLHF. The genes are TRBV19 and TRBJ1-6; 8 nucleotides agree with TRBD1. The junction had 7 bases not matched to a gene; V was cut back by 8 bases and J by 10 bases. The germline gives CDR1 LNHDA, CDR2 SQIVND (reference sequence). The CDR3 is 13 residues long.